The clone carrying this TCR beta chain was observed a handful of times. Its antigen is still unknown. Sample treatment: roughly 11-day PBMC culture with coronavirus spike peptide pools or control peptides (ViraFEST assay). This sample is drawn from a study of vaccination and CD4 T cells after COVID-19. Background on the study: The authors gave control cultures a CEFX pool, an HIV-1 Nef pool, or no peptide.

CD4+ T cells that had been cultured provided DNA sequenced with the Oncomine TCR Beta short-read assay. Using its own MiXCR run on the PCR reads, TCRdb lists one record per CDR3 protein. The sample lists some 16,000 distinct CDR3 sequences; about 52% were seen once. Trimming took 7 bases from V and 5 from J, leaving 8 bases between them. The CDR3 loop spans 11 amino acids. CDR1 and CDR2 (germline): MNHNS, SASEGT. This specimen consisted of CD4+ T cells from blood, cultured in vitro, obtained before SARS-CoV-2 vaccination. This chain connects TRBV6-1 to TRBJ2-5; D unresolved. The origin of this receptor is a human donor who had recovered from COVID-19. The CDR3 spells CASIKRETQYF. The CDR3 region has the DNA TGTGCCAGCATTAAACGGGAGACCCAGTACTTC.